A selection of T cell receptor beta chains follows, all from one sample in a study of T cell responses to AZD1222 COVID-19 vaccine. The table came from immunoSEQ multiplex PCR; TCRdb's copy has only in-frame clones and leaves some out. The sample has about 120,000 clones; around 87% are singletons. The sample here was peripheral blood, taken on day 0 of AZD1222 vaccination. These receptors all come from an adult in good health. The CDR3 runs from the conserved cysteine through the conserved F or W. Each record gives: clone size, V gene, D gene, J gene, CDR3 DNA, CDR3 protein. A D gene is named only where the DNA matches it firmly. Only part of the rows carry a size: once, few, many, or a class if the clone is expanded.

few,TRBV12-3/TRBV12-4,-,TRBJ1-1,TGTGCCAGCAGGCTCTCTTTTGGCACTGAAGCTTTCTTT,CASRLSFGTEAFF
-,TRBV30,TRBD1,TRBJ1-1,TGTGCCTGGAGTCCACAGGGGACTGAAGCTTTCTTT,CAWSPQGTEAFF
-,TRBV6-5,TRBD1,TRBJ1-4,TGTGCCAGCAGGACAGGGTCGACTAATGAAAAACTGTTTTTT,CASRTGSTNEKLFF
-,TRBV5-1,-,TRBJ2-5,TGCGCCAGCACCTCCCAGGGACGGCAAGAGACCCAGTACTTC,CASTSQGRQETQYF
-,TRBV27,-,TRBJ1-5,TGTGCCAGCAGTTTATCAGGGCCACCGTCCCGGCCCCAGCATTTT,CASSLSGPPSRPQHF
-,TRBV3-1/TRBV3-2,-,TRBJ1-1,TGTGCCAGCAGCCTCACGAACACTGAAGCTTTCTTT,CASSLTNTEAFF
-,TRBV4-2,-,TRBJ2-7,TGTGCCAGCAGCCAAGATGAGGCCTACGAGCAGTACTTC,CASSQDEAYEQYF
-,TRBV9,-,TRBJ1-1,TGTGCCAGCAGCGTAGAACAGGGCAACACTGAAGCTTTCTTT,CASSVEQGNTEAFF
-,TRBV6-5,-,TRBJ1-2,TGTGCCAGCAGAATGAAGGGGACTACCTATGGCTACACCTTC,CASRMKGTTYGYTF
-,TRBV7-2,TRBD2,TRBJ2-2,TGTGCCAGCAGCACCCTAGCGGGAGTCCGGACCGGGGAGCTGTTTTTT,CASSTLAGVRTGELFF
few,TRBV4-1,TRBD1,TRBJ1-1,TGCGCCAGCAGCCAAGAGGGACAGGTGAACACTGAAGCTTTCTTT,CASSQEGQVNTEAFF
once,TRBV5-1,-,TRBJ2-3,TGCGCCAGCAGTCCGGCGGGGCTTCCTGGCACAGATACGCAGTATTTT,CASSPAGLPGTDTQYF
once,TRBV28,-,TRBJ1-5,TGTGCCAGCAGCCGGGATAGCAATCAGCCCCAGCATTTT,CASSRDSNQPQHF
-,TRBV5-5,-,TRBJ2-1,TGTGCCAGCAGCTACAGCCGCCTAAATGAGCAGTTCTTC,CASSYSRLNEQFF
-,TRBV29-1,TRBD1,TRBJ2-3,TGCAGCGTTGGCTGGGTGACAGGGGGTCTCGCAGATACGCAGTATTTT,CSVGWVTGGLADTQYF
-,TRBV27,-,TRBJ2-1,TGTGCCAGCCTGGAATTTCTCGGCTCCTACAATGAGCAGTTCTTC,CASLEFLGSYNEQFF
-,TRBV3-1/TRBV3-2,-,TRBJ1-3,TGTGCCAGCAGCCAAGGCCCAGCCAACACCATATATTTT,CASSQGPANTIYF
-,TRBV28,-,TRBJ2-1,TGTGCCAGCAGTTTGCTGGTGCATGAGCAGTTCTTC,CASSLLVHEQFF
-,TRBV12-3/TRBV12-4,-,TRBJ2-7,TGTGCCAGCAGGAGTACAGGAGGCGAGCAGTACTTC,CASRSTGGEQYF
-,TRBV6-6,TRBD2,TRBJ2-1,TGTGCCAGTTTGGGGGGGAGCTCCTACAATGAGCAGTTCTTC,CASLGGSSYNEQFF
-,TRBV30,-,TRBJ1-1,TGTGCCTGGAGTAAAGGATCTGAAGCTTTCTTT,CAWSKGSEAFF
-,TRBV15,TRBD1,TRBJ2-2,TGTGCCACCAGGTCGACAGGGAGGAACACCGGGGAGCTGTTTTTT,CATRSTGRNTGELFF
-,TRBV5-1,-,TRBJ1-1,TGCGCCAGCAGCCCCTCCGCCAATCCGACAGGTAATTTAGGAGCTTTCTTT,CASSPSANPTGNLGAFF
-,TRBV7-9,TRBD2,TRBJ2-2,TGTGCCAGCAGCTTATGGCCTAGCGGGGCGAACACCGGGGAGCTGTTTTTT,CASSLWPSGANTGELFF
-,TRBV19,-,TRBJ1-1,TGTGCCAGTAGTATAGTGCCAGGATTCCAGGAGGGCTTT,CASSIVPGFQEGF
-,TRBV19,TRBD2,TRBJ2-1,TGTGCCAGTAGTATTGCAGGGAGGGGCAACAATGAGCAGTTCTTC,CASSIAGRGNNEQFF
-,TRBV19,TRBD2,TRBJ2-1,TGTGCCAGTAGTTCAAGCCCAAGGACTAGCAGTAATGAGCAGTTCTTC,CASSSSPRTSSNEQFF
-,TRBV24-1,-,TRBJ2-1,TGTGCCACCCGTGGGGGAGAGCAGTTCTTC,CATRGGEQFF
-,TRBV7-9,TRBD1,TRBJ1-6,TGTGCCAGCAGCACGCGGGACAGGGGTGGGGGTTCACCCCTCCACTTT,CASSTRDRGGGSPLHF
-,TRBV29-1,TRBD1,TRBJ2-7,TGCAGCGTTGAAAGGTCCGCCGGGACAGGGCACTCCTACGAGCAGTACTTC,CSVERSAGTGHSYEQYF
-,TRBV6-2/TRBV6-3,TRBD2,TRBJ2-7,TGTGCCAGCAGTCGTTTCCGACTAGCAGCGAGCGAGCAGTACTTC,CASSRFRLAASEQYF
few,TRBV19,-,TRBJ1-1,TGTGCCAGTAGTCTTGGCGCCACTGAAGCTTTCTTT,CASSLGATEAFF
-,TRBV19,-,TRBJ2-1,TGTGCCAGTAGTATGTGGGGTGAGCAGTTCTTC,CASSMWGEQFF
-,TRBV28,TRBD1,TRBJ1-2,TGTGCCAGCAGGTACAGGGGGCTCTATGGCTACACCTTC,CASRYRGLYGYTF
-,TRBV7-2,-,TRBJ2-1,TGTGCCAGCAGCCTCTCACAGACCTCCTACAATGAGCAGTTCTTC,CASSLSQTSYNEQFF
-,TRBV5-8,-,TRBJ1-5,TGTGCCAGCAGCGCAAGCAATCAGCCCCAGCATTTT,CASSASNQPQHF
-,TRBV4-1,-,TRBJ2-5,TGCGCCAGCAGCCAAGAGGGCAACAAGCGGACCCAGTACTTC,CASSQEGNKRTQYF
few,TRBV23-1,TRBD1,TRBJ1-1,TGCGCCAGCAGTCACTCCGGGACAGGGGGTTTTGAAGCTTTCTTT,CASSHSGTGGFEAFF
-,TRBV6-5,-,TRBJ1-2,TGTGCCAGCAGTTACTCGGGCACCTATGGCTACACCTTC,CASSYSGTYGYTF
-,TRBV19,TRBD2,TRBJ2-5,TGTGCCAGTAGTCCCGGGATTAGCGGGCGGACCCAGTACTTC,CASSPGISGRTQYF
-,TRBV5-6,-,TRBJ1-3,TGTGCCAGCAGCTTGGGAGGGTCCGGGCTCGGAAACACCATATATTTT,CASSLGGSGLGNTIYF